This T cell receptor (beta chain) stems from a study of glioma-infiltrating T cells after dendritic cell vaccination. Whole-study findings and limits: Few patients contributed both blood and tumor specimens.

Remarks on this clone: Its specificity is not known.

Time point specified: after dendritic cell vaccination, including at tumor progression/relapse. Primers: 60 V beta forward and 13 J beta reverse. Libraries were prepared by immunoSEQ multiplex PCR; TCRdb keeps only in-frame clonotypes and omits some of them. The sample contains approximately 50,000 clones, about 89% of which appear only once. The sequencing used blood, collected after dendritic cell vaccination. The receptor was derived from a human donor with glioblastoma.

The CDR3 DNA reads as TGTGCCAGCAGCAGACTAGCGGGGTACAATGAGCAGTTCTTC. Amino acid sequence: CASSRLAGYNEQFF. The rearrangement uses TRBV11-2 and TRBJ2-1; 11 positions match TRBD2. The V gene's germline CDR1 is SGHAT and CDR2 FQNNGV. The J segment lost 4 bases and the V segment lost 5 bases, leaving 1 base of the junction unmatched. CDR3 length: 14 residues.